This T cell receptor (beta chain) was recovered during a study of response to subunit inactivated influenza vaccine. Study outcomes and limitations: It was suggested by the authors that few new T cells are recruited by each seasonal influenza vaccination.

V trimming: 8 bases; J trimming: 0 bases; junction bases outside the gene matches: 4. From germline, CDR1 is SGHRS and CDR2 YFSETQ. This CDR3 comprises 14 residues. Regarding this clonotype: What it binds is unknown.

MiXCR was run by TCRdb on the RT-PCR reads, yielding one entry per CDR3 protein. The sample lists 550,000 to 650,000 distinct CDR3 sequences; 12% were seen once. Sequencing was performed on PBMCs from blood, taken on the day of vaccination. J is TRBJ2-7 and V is TRBV5-1, with 11 bases matching TRBD2. This clonotype originated in a man aged 50 to 59 who received an inactivated influenza vaccine. CDR3 in amino acids: CASTTSGSSYEQYF. The DNA of the CDR3 is TGCGCCAGTACAACTAGCGGGAGCTCCTACGAGCAGTACTTC.